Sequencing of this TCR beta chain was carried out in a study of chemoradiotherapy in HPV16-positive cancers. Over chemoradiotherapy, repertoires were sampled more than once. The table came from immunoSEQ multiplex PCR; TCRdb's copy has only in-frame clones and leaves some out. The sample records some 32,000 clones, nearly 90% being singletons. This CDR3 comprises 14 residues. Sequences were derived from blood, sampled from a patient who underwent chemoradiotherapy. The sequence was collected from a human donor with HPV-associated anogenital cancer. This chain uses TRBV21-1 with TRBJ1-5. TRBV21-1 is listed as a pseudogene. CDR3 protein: CASSKGGKVRPQHF. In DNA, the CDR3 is TGTGCCAGCAGCAAAGGAGGGAAAGTGAGGCCCCAGCATTTT.